This entry concerns a single T cell receptor beta chain. The antigen is undetermined. TCRdb's copy holds only in-frame clones and misses some; the assay was immunoSEQ multiplex PCR. The data show about 32,000 clones, with roughly 89% seen just once and about 5.7% held by the top ten. This entry comes from a study of multiple sclerosis patients with progressive multifocal leukoencephalopathy. Study-wide findings and caveats: TRBV and TRBJ usage showed no common pattern when PML developed. Before and during natalizumab, the clones expanded at PML already existed.

The CDR3 sequence is 15 residues long. CDR1 and CDR2 from the germline V gene are MNHEY and SMNVEV (reference sequence). V dropped 5 bases and J dropped 13 bases, with 23 bases sitting between them. Described time point: time of PML onset. Between roughly 16 and 60 months of natalizumab therapy passed before PML developed in these natalizumab-treated patients. This sample comprised PBMCs, obtained from a patient treated with natalizumab. The chain has TRBV27 and TRBJ2-2; weak D call: TRBD1 (7 bases). This receptor was identified in a woman aged 40 to 55 with progressive multifocal leukoencephalopathy. CDR3 sequence reads: CASSPAGQFIRGLFF. DNA for the CDR3: TGTGCCAGCAGTCCGGCGGGACAGTTTATTCGGGGGCTGTTTTTT.